These 3 T cell receptor beta chains share one sample of origin, sequenced in a study of PD-L1 blockade in urothelial cancer. Time point described: peripheral blood 6 weeks after treatment start. The assay was immunoSEQ multiplex PCR, and TCRdb's table has in-frame clones only and misses some. The profile shows over 20,000 clones, around 90% of them singletons. The sample in question was PBMCs, obtained around atezolizumab (anti-PD-L1) treatment. The receptors here all came from a woman aged 55-70 years with urothelial cancer.

The chain carries TRBV19 and TRBJ2-1, with D maybe TRBD2 (7 bases). The CDR3 spans 18 residues. Per germline, CDR1 LNHDA and CDR2 SQIVND (reference sequence). Between the trimmed V and J ends, which lost 3 bases and 0 bases, there was a span of 18 bases. This chain's CDR3 is CASSMLRGPASSYNEQFF. CDR3 bases: TGTGCCAGTAGTATGTTGCGGGGGCCTGCTAGCTCCTACAATGAGCAGTTCTTC.

V and J are TRBV7-9 and TRBJ1-5; 7 nucleotides line up with TRBD1. V lost 0 bases to trimming and J lost 6 bases; unmatched junction nucleotides: 17. The CDR3 runs 19 residues. Germline loops: CDR1 SEHNR, CDR2 FQNEAQ (reference sequence). CDR3 in amino acids: CASSLAVGLTGAPGQPQHF. In nucleotides, the CDR3 is TGTGCCAGCAGCTTAGCGGTTGGGCTAACAGGGGCACCGGGTCAGCCCCAGCATTTT.

This clone came up once. This chain joins TRBV7-9 and TRBJ2-1; D remains unclear. The V and J ends lost 5 bases and 8 bases respectively, with 16 bases between them. The CDR3 is 14 amino acids. Germline V gene data show CDR1 as SEHNR and CDR2 as FQNEAQ (reference sequence). CDR3 DNA sequence: TGTGCCAGCAGCCCCGATGGAAGTCGGGATGAGCAGTTCTTC. Amino acid sequence: CASSPDGSRDEQFF.